These 9 T cell receptor beta chains were all obtained from the same sample, sequenced in a study of T-cell memory formation after mild COVID-19. TCRdb itself ran the 5' RACE reads through MiXCR, one entry per CDR3 protein. There are roughly 600,000 distinct CDR3 sequences in the sample; about a sixth occur only once, and around 12% lies in the top ten. The specimen was PBMCs or a T cell subset sorted from them (not recorded which). The source is an adult woman who had mild COVID-19 (a few samples of this study predate the infection). Cell type and time point are not known.

V usage is TRBV18 and J usage is TRBJ1-1; the D is unclear. Germline values: CDR1 KGHSH, CDR2 LQKENI. The CDR3 loop spans 12 amino acids. V lost 2 bases and J lost 8, with 9 bases in between. Written as DNA, the CDR3 is TGTGCCAGCTCACCAGACCCAACCGAAGCTTTCTTT. Amino acid sequence: CASSPDPTEAFF.

This clonotype showed up just a few times. V gene TRBV12-3 or TRBV12-4 combines with J gene TRBJ1-6, with D unclear. Trimming left V 5 bases short and J 7 bases short, with 9 bases between. CDR3 length: 13 residues. The CDR3 DNA sequence: TGTGCCAGCAGTCGGATACCCAATTCACCCCTCCACTTT. Translation gives CASSRIPNSPLHF.

V is TRBV6-5 and J is TRBJ2-2; weak D call: TRBD1 (5 bases). The CDR3 consists of 13 residues. Germline CDR1 reads MNHEY; CDR2 reads SVGAGI. V dropped 8 bases and J dropped 4 bases, with 11 bases sitting between them. The CDR3: CASLLRGTGELFF. The DNA for the CDR3 is TGTGCCAGCCTGCTTAGGGGCACCGGGGAGCTGTTTTTT.

This clonotype was found a few times. The rearrangement links TRBV7-8 to TRBJ2-3; 12 bases fit TRBD2. Germline-derived CDR1 and CDR2 are SGHVS and FQNEAQ. The length of the CDR3 is 19 residues. Trimming cost V 4 bases and J 1 base; bases outside gene matches: 12. In nucleotides, the CDR3 is TGTGCCAGCAGCTCCCAGACTAGCGGGAGATCATCAGGCACAGATACGCAGTATTTT. Translation gives CASSSQTSGRSSGTDTQYF.

The chain employs TRBV7-3 and TRBJ2-2; the D gene is possibly TRBD2 (5 bases). The germline V gene encodes CDR1 SGHTA and CDR2 FQGTGA. The CDR3 totals 15 residues. Trimming shortened V by 1 base and J by 4 bases, and 10 bases separated the two germline ends. CDR3 in DNA: TGTGCCAGCAGCTTAAACGGGAAGAGCACCGGGGAGCTGTTTTTT. Amino acid sequence: CASSLNGKSTGELFF.

This clonotype was observed a handful of times. The genes are TRBV19 and TRBJ1-1; D is ambiguous. CDR1 and CDR2 from the germline V gene are LNHDA and SQIVND (reference sequence). Trimming removed 3 bases at V and 8 bases at J, with 13 bases between. This CDR3 is built from 13 residues. As DNA, the CDR3 is TGTGCCAGTAGTATCGGAAGAATGGGCGAAGCTTTCTTT. This encodes CASSIGRMGEAFF.

The V gene is TRBV2, the J gene TRBJ2-1; D perhaps matches TRBD2 (6 bases). V lost 6 bases and J lost 4, with 16 bases in between. The CDR3 consists of 15 residues. Germline loops: CDR1 SNHLY, CDR2 FYNNEI. The CDR3 coding sequence is TGTGCCAGCAGGAGGGCCGCGGGAACATACAATGAGCAGTTCTTC. Amino acids: CASRRAAGTYNEQFF. Combining the CDR3 with reference TRBV2 and TRBJ2-1 gives the whole variable domain EPEVTQTPSHQVTQMGQEVILRCVPISNHLYFYWYRQILGQKVEFLVSFYNNEISEKSEIFDDQFSVERPDGSNFTLKIRSTKLEDSAMYFCASRRAAGTYNEQFFGPGTRLTVL.

This clonotype was observed a few times. V gene TRBV7-6 combines with J gene TRBJ1-6; D is perhaps TRBD1 (6 bases). Germline V lookup: CDR1 SGHVS, CDR2 FNYEAQ. Trimming cost V 2 bases and J 10 bases, with 12 bases left between them. This CDR3 contains 14 residues. CDR3 region: CASSLNREGSPLHF. CDR3 bases: TGTGCCAGCAGCTTAAACAGGGAGGGGTCACCCCTCCACTTT.

This clonotype was detected only a few times. J is TRBJ2-1 and V is TRBV5-6; D might be TRBD2 (6 bases). Per the germline V gene, CDR1 is SGHDT and CDR2 is YYEEEE. Trimming removed 4 bases at V and 8 bases at J, with 13 bases between. This CDR3 has 13 amino acids. Here the CDR3 reads CASSGLAPDEQFF. The CDR3 coding sequence is TGTGCCAGCAGCGGGCTAGCGCCCGATGAGCAGTTCTTC.